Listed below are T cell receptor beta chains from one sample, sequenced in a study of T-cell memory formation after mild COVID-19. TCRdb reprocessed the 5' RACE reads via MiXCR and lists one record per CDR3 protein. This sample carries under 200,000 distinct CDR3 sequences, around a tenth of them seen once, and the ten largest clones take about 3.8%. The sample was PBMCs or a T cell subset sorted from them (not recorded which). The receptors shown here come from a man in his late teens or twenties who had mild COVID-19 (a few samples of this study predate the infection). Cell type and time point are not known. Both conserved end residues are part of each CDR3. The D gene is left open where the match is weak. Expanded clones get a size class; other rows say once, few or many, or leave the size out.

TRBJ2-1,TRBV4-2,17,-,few,CASSLAGTRGSYNEQFF,TGTGCCAGCAGCCTAGCTGGGACAAGAGGTTCCTACAATGAGCAGTTCTTC
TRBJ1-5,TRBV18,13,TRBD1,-,CASSGQENQPQHF,TGTGCCAGCTCAGGACAGGAAAATCAGCCCCAGCATTTT
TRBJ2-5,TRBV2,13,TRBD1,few,CASRPTGGETQYF,TGTGCCAGCAGGCCGACAGGGGGAGAGACCCAGTACTTC
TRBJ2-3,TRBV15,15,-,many,CATSRDLLDQDTQYF,TGTGCCACCAGCAGAGATCTTCTAGATCAGGATACGCAGTATTTT
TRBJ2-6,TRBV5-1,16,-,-,CASSSTGYSGANVLTF,TGCGCCAGCAGCTCCACAGGCTACTCTGGGGCCAACGTCCTGACTTTC
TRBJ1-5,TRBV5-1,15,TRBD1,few,CASSLTGDPNQPQHF,TGCGCCAGCAGCTTGACAGGGGACCCCAATCAGCCCCAGCATTTT
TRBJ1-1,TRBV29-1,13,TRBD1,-,CSVRQGSNTEAFF,TGCAGCGTGCGACAGGGGTCGAACACTGAAGCTTTCTTT
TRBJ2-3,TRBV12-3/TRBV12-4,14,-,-,CASRPPVSTDTQYF,TGTGCCAGCAGACCCCCGGTTAGCACAGATACGCAGTATTTT
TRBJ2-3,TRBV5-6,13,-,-,CASSTGSTDTQYF,TGTGCCAGCAGCACCGGGTCCACAGATACGCAGTATTTT
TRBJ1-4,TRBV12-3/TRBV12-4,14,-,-,CASSKGVLNEKLFF,TGTGCCAGCAGTAAAGGAGTACTAAATGAAAAACTGTTTTTT
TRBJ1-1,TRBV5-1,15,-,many,CASSPGGSMNTEAFF,TGCGCCAGCAGCCCCGGGGGCAGCATGAACACTGAAGCTTTCTTT
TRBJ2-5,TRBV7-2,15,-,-,CASSLNQGGQETQYF,TGTGCCAGCAGCCTTAACCAGGGGGGCCAAGAGACCCAGTACTTC
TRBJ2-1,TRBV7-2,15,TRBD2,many,CASSLTSGVGNEQFF,TGTGCCAGCAGCTTAACTAGCGGGGTAGGAAATGAGCAGTTCTTC
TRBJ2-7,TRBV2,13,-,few,CASSDTGRDEQYF,TGTGCCAGCAGTGACACAGGGCGGGACGAGCAGTACTTC
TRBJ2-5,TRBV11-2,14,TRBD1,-,CASSLRPGGETQYF,TGTGCCAGCAGCTTAAGGCCAGGGGGAGAGACCCAGTACTTC
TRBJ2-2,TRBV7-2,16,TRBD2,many,CASLSQAGGETGELFF,TGTGCCAGCTTGTCCCAGGCGGGGGGTGAAACCGGGGAGCTGTTTTTT
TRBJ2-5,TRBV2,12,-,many,CANSAGSETQYF,TGTGCCAACAGTGCAGGGTCCGAGACCCAGTACTTC
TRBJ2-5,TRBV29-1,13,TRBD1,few,CSVRGQSKETQYF,TGCAGCGTTAGGGGACAGTCCAAAGAGACCCAGTACTTC
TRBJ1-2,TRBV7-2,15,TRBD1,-,CASSPAGQGVRGYTF,TGTGCCAGCAGCCCGGCTGGACAGGGAGTGAGGGGCTACACCTTC
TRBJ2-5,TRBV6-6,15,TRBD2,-,CASRETSGGRETQYF,TGTGCCAGCAGAGAAACTAGCGGGGGCCGAGAGACCCAGTACTTC
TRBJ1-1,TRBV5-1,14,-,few,CASSLLQRNTEAFF,TGCGCCAGCAGCTTGTTACAGCGGAACACTGAAGCTTTCTTT
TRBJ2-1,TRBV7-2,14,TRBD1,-,CASRVRDSNNEQFF,TGTGCCAGCAGGGTCCGGGACAGCAACAATGAGCAGTTCTTC